Each of the 30 T cell receptor beta chains below was sequenced from the same sample in a study of cytomegalovirus exposure and HLA in healthy donors. Clones were read by immunoSEQ multiplex PCR, and TCRdb kept only the in-frame ones, dropping some. In the table there are tens of thousands of clones, approximately 85% of which are singletons. Material for sequencing was PBMCs. These receptors were obtained from a woman in her 30s in good health and CMV-seronegative.

The chain joins TRBV5-8 to TRBJ2-1; TRBD2 matches 14 bases. V was pared by 3 bases and J by 8 bases, with 10 bases of the junction left unmatched. From germline, CDR1 is SGHTS and CDR2 YDEGEE. CDR3 length: 17 amino acids. The CDR3 reads CASSWTGTSGSGDEQFF. The CDR3 DNA reads as TGTGCCAGCAGCTGGACCGGGACTAGCGGGAGTGGGGATGAGCAGTTCTTC. The variable domain in full, with the rest retrieved from reference TRBV5-8 and TRBJ2-1, is EAGVTQSPTHLIKTRGQQATLRCSPISGHTSVYWYQQALGLGLQFLLWYDEGEERNRGNFPPRFSGRQFPNYSSELNVNALELEDSALYLCASSWTGTSGSGDEQFFGPGTRLTVL.

V usage is TRBV13 and J usage is TRBJ2-7; D unresolved. This CDR3 has 13 amino acids. The V end lost 5 bases, the J end lost 4 bases, and 12 bases lay between the germline ends. The V gene's germline CDR1 is PRHDT and CDR2 FYEKMQ (reference sequence). The CDR3 loop reads CASSPQVPYEQYF. In DNA form, the CDR3 reads TGTGCCAGCAGCCCTCAGGTCCCTTACGAGCAGTACTTC.

The V and J genes are TRBV6-6 and TRBJ2-1; a weak D match, TRBD2 (5 bases). The V end lost 8 bases, the J end lost 8 bases, and 10 bases lay between the germline ends. The CDR3 is 11 residues long. CDR1 is MNHNY, CDR2 SVGAGI, per germline (reference sequence). CDR3 residues: CASLTRDEQFF. The CDR3 DNA sequence: TGTGCCAGCCTAACTAGGGATGAGCAGTTCTTC.

Worth noting for this clone: Other DNA variants within this sample encode the same CDR3. The V call is TRBV28, the J call TRBJ1-5; no firm D call. Germline values: CDR1 MDHEN, CDR2 SYDVKM. The CDR3 runs to 13 residues. Trimming removed 5 bases from V and 4 bases from J, with 9 bases in between. The CDR3 nucleotides read TGTGCCAGCAGTCTGGACTCTAATCAGCCCCAGCATTTT. The encoded protein is CASSLDSNQPQHF.

DNA for the CDR3: TGTGCCAGTAGTCCCCGGGACAGGGGAACGGGCACTGAAGCTTTCTTT. It translates to CASSPRDRGTGTEAFF. The chain joins TRBV19 to TRBJ1-1; 10 nucleotides line up with TRBD1. The CDR3 runs to 16 residues. V shed 5 bases and J 4 bases; nucleotides not matched to a gene: 10. Germline values: CDR1 LNHDA, CDR2 SQIVND (reference sequence).

CDR3 sequence (DNA): TGTGCCAGCAGCTTAAGAACAGGGGTCGGCTACACCTTC. Protein sequence: CASSLRTGVGYTF. The rearrangement joins TRBV7-8 to TRBJ1-2; 7 nucleotides match TRBD1. The germline gives CDR1 SGHVS, CDR2 FQNEAQ. The CDR3 extends over 13 amino acids. J gave up 8 bases and V 2 bases, and 5 bases lay outside the gene matches.

The rearrangement uses TRBV7-2 and TRBJ1-2; the D is unclear. V lost 6 bases and J 1 base, leaving 12 bases between the germline ends. CDR1 and CDR2 from the germline V gene are SGHTA and FQGNSA. CDR3 length: 14 residues. CDR3 nucleotide sequence: TGTGCCAGCAGGTTACAGTCGGGTAACTATGGCTACACCTTC. This codes for CASRLQSGNYGYTF.

J is TRBJ2-5 and V is TRBV28; 14 bases align to TRBD2. Unmatched junction bases numbered 14, after V lost 4 bases and J lost 4 bases. The CDR3 length is 19 residues. Germline loops: CDR1 MDHEN, CDR2 SYDVKM. The CDR3 loop is CASSSPRTSGRLGLETQYF. CDR3 DNA sequence: TGTGCCAGCAGTTCGCCTCGGACTAGCGGGAGGTTGGGCTTAGAGACCCAGTACTTC.

V is TRBV15 and J is TRBJ1-2; D gene ambiguous. Germline V gives CDR1 LNHNV, CDR2 YYDKDF (reference sequence). This CDR3 spans 15 amino acids. Deletions cut 0 bases from V and 8 bases from J, with 16 bases between. The CDR3 protein is CATSRDIGLESGYTF. CDR3 DNA: TGTGCCACCAGCAGAGATATTGGGTTGGAGAGCGGCTACACCTTC.

The chain carries TRBV29-1 and TRBJ1-2, with 11 bases that match TRBD1. This CDR3 comprises 14 residues. The J segment lost 8 bases and the V segment lost 6 bases, leaving 11 bases of the junction unmatched. Germline loops: CDR1 SQVTM, CDR2 ANQGSEA. Written as DNA, the CDR3 is TGCAGCGTAGCTAGGGACAGGGGGAAAGGGGGCTACACCTTC. It specifies CSVARDRGKGGYTF.

The CDR3 region has the DNA TGTGCCAGCAGTTATAGGGGGGGGATGAACACTGAAGCTTTCTTT. It translates to CASSYRGGMNTEAFF. The V call is TRBV6-5, the J call TRBJ1-1, with D perhaps matching TRBD1 (6 bases). Germline V gene lookup returns CDR1 MNHEY and CDR2 SVGAGI. This CDR3 has 15 amino acids. V gave up 3 bases and J gave up 0 bases, with 11 bases separating them.

The V and J genes are TRBV6-5 and TRBJ2-1; D remains ambiguous. Per germline, CDR1 MNHEY and CDR2 SVGAGI. The CDR3 extends over 16 amino acids. V was clipped by 2 bases and J by 6 bases, with 17 bases between them. CDR3 in DNA: TGTGCCAGCAGTTACCGTTTGTTAGAATACGGCAATGAGCAGTTCTTC. It is translated as CASSYRLLEYGNEQFF.

This chain joins TRBV7-2 and TRBJ2-7; 8 bases line up with TRBD1. From germline, CDR1 is SGHTA and CDR2 FQGNSA. The CDR3 is 13 amino acids. V shed 5 bases, J shed 5 bases, and the junction held 5 bases outside the gene matches. CDR3 in amino acids: CASSPDRVNEQYF. DNA for the CDR3: TGTGCCAGCAGCCCGGACAGGGTAAACGAGCAGTACTTC.

This clone was counted only a few times. V is TRBV5-1 and J is TRBJ1-1; the D is unclear. The ends were cut back, 0 bases at V and 5 bases at J, with 11 bases in the middle. The CDR3 runs to 14 residues. Looked up from germline, CDR1 is SGHRS and CDR2 is YFSETQ. CDR3 sequence (DNA): TGCGCCAGCAGCTTGGACAGTCTGTGGACTGAAGCTTTCTTT. Protein sequence: CASSLDSLWTEAFF.

The V gene is TRBV2, the J gene TRBJ2-3; TRBD2 aligns across 10 bases. Germline CDR1 SNHLY, CDR2 FYNNEI. This CDR3 is built from 17 residues. Trimming removed 5 bases from V and 5 bases from J; junction bases left unmatched: 13. CDR3 sequence reads: CASSRTSGGARIDTQYF. The CDR3 nucleotides read TGTGCCAGCAGTAGGACTAGCGGAGGTGCACGGATAGATACGCAGTATTTT.

The gene calls are TRBV27 and TRBJ1-4, with 8 bases fitting TRBD1. Germline trimming cut 6 bases from V and 8 bases from J; bases unmatched to any gene: 8. Germline loops: CDR1 MNHEY, CDR2 SMNVEV (reference sequence). The CDR3 extends over 14 amino acids. CDR3 residues: CASSVDRGREKLFF. CDR3 bases: TGTGCCAGCAGCGTAGACAGGGGTCGGGAAAAACTGTTTTTT.

Only one count was recorded for this clone. One junction end disagrees with the germline gene, perhaps due to a read error. The chain recombines TRBV7-7 with TRBJ2-1; 7 bases map to TRBD1. This CDR3 has 16 residues. The V gene's germline CDR1 is SSHAT and CDR2 FNYEAQ (reference sequence). CDR3 sequence (DNA): TGTGCTAGCAGCTCCCGTTCCGGGACAGACTACAATGAGCAGTTCTTC. Its translation: CASSSRSGTDYNEQFF.

This clone was detected only once. The gene calls are TRBV28 and TRBJ2-7; 10 bases agree with TRBD2. The CDR3 sequence is 14 residues long. The junction had 8 bases not matched to a gene; V was cut back by 6 bases and J by 6 bases. CDR1 and CDR2 from the germline V gene are MDHEN and SYDVKM. The CDR3: CASSSPGLASEQYF. Here the CDR3 DNA reads TGTGCCAGCAGCAGTCCGGGACTAGCGAGCGAGCAGTACTTC.

The chain joins TRBV15 to TRBJ2-7; 9 bases line up with TRBD1. CDR1 is LNHNV and CDR2 is YYDKDF in the germline V gene (reference sequence). This CDR3 is 14 amino acids long. The V segment lost 4 bases and the J segment 3 bases; nucleotides outside the gene matches: 4. In DNA form, the CDR3 reads TGTGCCACCAGCACTCCGGGACAGGGCTACGAGCAGTACTTC. This gives the protein CATSTPGQGYEQYF.

The rearrangement uses TRBV6-1 and TRBJ1-2; D gene unclear. Trimming stripped 7 bases from V and 0 bases from J, with 6 bases between. Germline-derived CDR1 and CDR2 are MNHNS and SASEGT. The CDR3 spans 12 residues. CDR3 bases: TGTGCCAGCAAGGCGGCTAACTATGGCTACACCTTC. As protein: CASKAANYGYTF.

The chain joins TRBV30 to TRBJ2-7, with 9 bases that match TRBD2. This CDR3 spans 13 amino acids. V was pared by 2 bases and J by 4 bases, with 3 bases of the junction left unmatched. The V gene's germline CDR1 is GTSNPN and CDR2 SVGIG (reference sequence). This CDR3 is CAWSSSGMYEQYF. The CDR3 coding sequence is TGTGCCTGGAGTTCTAGCGGGATGTACGAGCAGTACTTC.

The CDR3 loop reads CASSVYGSDDEQFF. The CDR3 DNA follows: TGTGCCAGCAGCGTCTATGGCAGCGATGATGAGCAGTTCTTC. The chain links TRBV9 to TRBJ2-1; unclear D gene. CDR3 length: 14 amino acids. The germline CDR1 and CDR2 sequences are SGDLS and YYNGEE. V lost 2 bases to trimming and J lost 8 bases, with 14 bases between them.

This chain joins TRBV7-2 and TRBJ2-6, with D perhaps TRBD2 (6 bases). This CDR3 is built from 17 residues. Germline assignment: CDR1 SGHTA and CDR2 FQGNSA. With 5 bases removed from V and 2 bases from J, the gap between germline ends came to 16 bases. The CDR3 region is CASSASGGGAGANVLTF. The CDR3 DNA reads TGTGCCAGCAGCGCGAGTGGTGGAGGGGCTGGGGCCAACGTCCTGACTTTC. The variable domain in full, completed from reference TRBV7-2 and TRBJ2-6, reads GAGVSQSPSNKVTEKGKDVELRCDPISGHTALYWYRQSLGQGLEFLIYFQGNSAPDKSGLPSDRFSAERTGGSVSTLTIQRTQQEDSAVYLCASSASGGGAGANVLTFGAGSRLTVL.

CDR3 nucleotide sequence: TGTGCCAGCAGCCTGACAGGGGGGCGCACTGAAGCTTTCTTT. Translated, it gives CASSLTGGRTEAFF. The V and J genes are TRBV11-1 and TRBJ1-1, with 9 bases lining up with TRBD1. The CDR3 has 14 residues. In germline, CDR1 is SGHAT, CDR2 FQDESV (reference sequence). Trimming took 5 bases from V and 4 from J; bases not matched to a gene: 5.

The rearrangement joins TRBV6-5 to TRBJ1-3, with 8 bases aligning to TRBD1. The CDR3 is 15 amino acids. Germline lookup yields CDR1 MNHEY and CDR2 SVGAGI. V shed 7 bases, J shed 0 bases, and the junction held 5 bases outside the gene matches. The CDR3 reads CASNSGGASGNTIYF. CDR3 sequence (DNA): TGTGCCAGCAATTCAGGGGGCGCCTCTGGAAACACCATATATTTT.

The chain couples TRBV23-1 to TRBJ1-5, with 7 positions matching TRBD1. TRBV23-1 carries the ORF label, with uncertain function. V lost 0 bases to trimming and J lost 6 bases; unmatched junction nucleotides: 14. CDR3 length equals 18 residues. The DNA of the CDR3 is TGCGCCAGCAGTCAATCGTGCCCTCCGGGACAGCGAGGTCAGCCCCAGCATTTT. It is translated as CASSQSCPPGQRGQPQHF.

The chain has TRBV30 and TRBJ2-1; D possibly corresponds to TRBD2 (6 bases). CDR3 length equals 13 residues. In germline, CDR1 is GTSNPN, CDR2 SVGIG (reference sequence). Trimming removed 0 bases from V and 10 bases from J, with 13 bases in between. CDR3 bases: TGTGCCTGGAGTGTTCGGGAGTCGACCGAGCAGTTCTTC. Protein sequence: CAWSVRESTEQFF. Full variable domain (outside the CDR3, taken from reference TRBV30 and TRBJ2-1): SQTIHQWPATLVQPVGSPLSLECTVEGTSNPNLYWYRQAAGRGLQLLFYSVGIGQISSEVPQNLSASRPQDRQFILSSKKLLLSDSGFYLCAWSVRESTEQFFGPGTRLTVL.

The CDR3 DNA follows: TGTGCCAGCAGCTCGCCGGGACTAGCGCCCGGGGAGCTGTTTTTT. Translation gives CASSSPGLAPGELFF. The chain employs TRBV7-9 and TRBJ2-2, with 10 nucleotides matching TRBD2. V was pared by 4 bases and J by 6 bases, with 5 bases of the junction left unmatched. CDR3 length: 15 residues. Germline CDR1 and CDR2: SEHNR and FQNEAQ (reference sequence).

The sample holds one count of this clone. This chain joins TRBV10-3 and TRBJ2-2; 9 positions match TRBD2. The CDR3 is 16 residues long. After removal of 2 bases from V and 6 bases from J, the junction contained 7 bases not matched to a gene. CDR1 ENHRY and CDR2 SYGVKD come from the germline V gene. The CDR3 loop reads CAISELGGRVAGELFF. The CDR3 DNA reads as TGTGCCATCAGTGAGCTCGGCGGGAGGGTCGCCGGGGAGCTGTTTTTT.

The V call is TRBV30, the J call TRBJ2-3; D possibly corresponds to TRBD2 (6 bases). CDR1 and CDR2 from the germline V gene are GTSNPN and SVGIG (reference sequence). This CDR3 comprises 14 residues. V was cut by 0 bases and J by 3 bases, with 10 bases left in between. The DNA of the CDR3 is TGTGCCTGGAGTGTGACCCGGGGGACAGATACGCAGTATTTT. This sequence encodes CAWSVTRGTDTQYF.